Listed below are T cell receptor beta chains from one sample, sequenced in a study of somatic mutations in cytotoxic T cells in rheumatoid arthritis. TCRdb's table, derived via immunoSEQ multiplex PCR, lists solely in-frame clones and lacks some. The sample comprises 6,500 to 10,000 clones, approximately 71% of which are singletons, and roughly 35% rests with the top ten. Sequencing used CD8+ T cells sorted from blood. These receptors were taken from a woman aged 45 to 65 in good health. The CDR3 runs from the conserved cysteine through the conserved F or W. The D gene is left open where the match is weak. A row's size may be missing; if present it is once, few, many or a size class.

>.|TRBD1|TRBV29-1
CSVEMRQGLSYEQYF
>.|.|TRBV1
CTSSQDEGAGETQYF
>.|TRBD1|TRBV11-2
CASSDRAELTDTQYF
>.|TRBD2|TRBV7-9
CASSPRTSGAQETQYF
>medium-sized|TRBD2|TRBV9
CASSVGGLAGGEDEQYF
>.|TRBD2|TRBV4-3
CASSQDGAGGQDEQFF
>.|TRBD1|TRBV4-1
CASSRTQGTTDTQYF
>.|.|TRBV5-1
CASSLWGGTSDGGYTF
>.|TRBD2|TRBV28
CASSHSGGLTTGQFF
>few|.|TRBV4-3
CASSQGAGAATEAFF
>.|TRBD2|TRBV15
CATSRERGGTDTQYF
>few|.|TRBV5-4
CASSPQDPYGYTF
>medium-sized|.|TRBV27
CASRGGGGTYEQYF
>.|.|TRBV7-9
CASSAQINTEAFF
>.|.|TRBV11-2
CASSLIRAILYNEQFF
>.|.|TRBV4-3
CASSPAIDRSYEQYF
>once|.|TRBV28
CASSLRARRYYGYTF
>.|.|TRBV9
CASSVDLGAGSGSGANVLTF
>few|TRBD2|TRBV27
CASSQGLAGADTQYF
>few|.|TRBV5-8
CASSLGGATDTQYF
>.|.|TRBV7-2
CASRTRIAPEQYF
>.|TRBD2|TRBV4-2
CASSATSGSSYEQYF
>.|.|TRBV5-1
CASSLGPMRTDTQYF
>.|.|TRBV19
CASTDSYYGYTF
>.|TRBD2|TRBV7-2
CASSWGLAGEEQYF
>.|TRBD1|TRBV5-8
CASSSPGQYEQYF
>.|.|TRBV7-9
CASSYSYRESLTKNIQYF